This entry is about one T cell receptor (beta chain). Its antigen is currently unknown. The data originate from a study of STAT5B mutations in CD4+ large granular lymphocyte leukemia. V gave up 4 bases and J gave up 11 bases, with 24 bases separating them. The CDR3 sequence is 15 residues long. The germline gives CDR1 SGHRS, CDR2 YFSETQ. Per the authors' pipeline: The detection floor for productive clonotype frequency was 2.59 x 10-5. The method was immunoSEQ multiplex PCR; TCRdb's version includes in-frame clones alone and lacks a portion of them. That table supplies the V and J calls and clone size; D and trimming were determined from the DNA. The sample comprises roughly 34,000 clones, just over 75% of which are singletons, and about 6.6% rests with the top ten. The study, taken as a whole, reports: The CD4+ versus CD8+ T-LGLL clonality difference may reflect limited sample size. About 24% of private leukemic clonotypes occurred rarely in other patients' non-leukemic repertoires.

J is TRBJ1-2 and V is TRBV5-1; D possibly corresponds to TRBD1 (5 bases). This clonotype was sampled from a human donor in good health. Material: CD4+ T cells from blood buffy coats. In DNA form, the CDR3 reads TGCGCCAGCAGCCTTCTATTGACAGAGCCGGGGATTTACACCTTC. This encodes CASSLLLTEPGIYTF.